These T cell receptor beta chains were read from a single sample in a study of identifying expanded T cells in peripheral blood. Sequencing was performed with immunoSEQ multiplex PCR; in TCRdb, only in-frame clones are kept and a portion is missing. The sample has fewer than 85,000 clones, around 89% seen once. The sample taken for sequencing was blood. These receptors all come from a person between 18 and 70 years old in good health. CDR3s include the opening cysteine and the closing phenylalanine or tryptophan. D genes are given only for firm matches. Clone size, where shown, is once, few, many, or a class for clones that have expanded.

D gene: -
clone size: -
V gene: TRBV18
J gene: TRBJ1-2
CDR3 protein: CASSPRHPNYGYTF
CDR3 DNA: TGTGCCAGCTCACCAAGACACCCTAACTATGGCTACACCTTC

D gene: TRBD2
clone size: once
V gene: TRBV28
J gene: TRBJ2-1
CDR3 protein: CASSLRTSVNNEQFF
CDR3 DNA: TGTGCCAGCAGTTTGCGGACTAGCGTGAACAATGAGCAGTTCTTC

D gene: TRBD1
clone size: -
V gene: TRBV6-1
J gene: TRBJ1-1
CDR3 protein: CATRTGNTEAFF
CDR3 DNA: TGTGCCACAAGGACAGGCAACACTGAAGCTTTCTTT

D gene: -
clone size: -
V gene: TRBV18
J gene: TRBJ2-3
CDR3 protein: CASSLTGAGAYTQYF
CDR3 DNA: TGTGCCAGCTCACTTACTGGGGCTGGGGCTTATACGCAGTATTTT

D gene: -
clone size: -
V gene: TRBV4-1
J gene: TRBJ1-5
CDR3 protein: CASSQDWSLDQPQHF
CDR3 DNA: TGCGCCAGCAGCCAAGATTGGTCCCTAGATCAGCCCCAGCATTTT

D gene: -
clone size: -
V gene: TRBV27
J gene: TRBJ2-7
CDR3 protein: CASSLSSGRTMDEQYF
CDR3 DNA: TGTGCCAGCAGTTTGAGCTCGGGACGCACCATGGACGAGCAGTACTTC

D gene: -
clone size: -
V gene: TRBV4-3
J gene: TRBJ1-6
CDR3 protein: CASSPEISYNSPLHF
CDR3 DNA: TGCGCCAGCAGCCCTGAAATCTCCTATAATTCACCCCTCCACTTT

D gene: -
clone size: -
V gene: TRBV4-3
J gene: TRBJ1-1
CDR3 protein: CASSRVSMNTEAFF
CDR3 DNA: TGCGCCAGCAGCAGGGTTAGTATGAACACTGAAGCTTTCTTT

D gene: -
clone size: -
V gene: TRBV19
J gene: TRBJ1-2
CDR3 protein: CASSERDYGYTF
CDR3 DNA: TGTGCCAGTAGTGAACGGGACTATGGCTACACCTTC

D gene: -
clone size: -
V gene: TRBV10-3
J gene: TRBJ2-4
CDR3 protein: CAISESRGGNIQYF
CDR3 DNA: TGTGCCATCAGTGAGTCAAGGGGGGGAAACATTCAGTACTTC

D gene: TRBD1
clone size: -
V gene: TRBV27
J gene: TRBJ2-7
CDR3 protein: CASRQGAGIYEQYF
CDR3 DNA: TGTGCCAGCAGGCAGGGGGCCGGTATATACGAGCAGTACTTC

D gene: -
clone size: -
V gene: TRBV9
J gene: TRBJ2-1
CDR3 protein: CASSYDNYNEQFF
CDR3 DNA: TGTGCCAGCTCTTACGATAACTACAATGAGCAGTTCTTC

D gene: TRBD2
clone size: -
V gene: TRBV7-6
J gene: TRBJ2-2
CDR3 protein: CASSLRTSANTGELFF
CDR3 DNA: TGTGCCAGCAGCTTAAGGACTAGCGCGAACACCGGGGAGCTGTTTTTT

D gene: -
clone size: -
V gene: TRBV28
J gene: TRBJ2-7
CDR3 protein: CASSRPVGAYEQYF
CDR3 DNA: TGTGCCAGCAGCCGCCCAGTGGGCGCCTACGAGCAGTACTTC

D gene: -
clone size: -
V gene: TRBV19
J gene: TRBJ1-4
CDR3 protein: CASSTTRLTGTNEKLFF
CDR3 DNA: TGTGCCAGTAGTACCACACGGTTAACGGGAACTAATGAAAAACTGTTTTTT

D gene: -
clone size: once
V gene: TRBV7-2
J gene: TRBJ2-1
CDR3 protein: CASSLADTLAALYNEQFF
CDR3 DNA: TGTGCCAGCAGCTTAGCGGACACTTTAGCGGCCCTCTACAATGAGCAGTTCTTC

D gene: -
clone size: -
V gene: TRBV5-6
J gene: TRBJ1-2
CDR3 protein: CASSLGGGVDTNGYTF
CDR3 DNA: TGTGCCAGCAGCTTGGGCGGGGGGGTCGATACTAATGGCTACACCTTC

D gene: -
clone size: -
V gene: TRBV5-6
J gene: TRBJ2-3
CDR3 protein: CASSLALEGAPDTQYF
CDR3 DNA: TGTGCCAGCAGCTTGGCCCTCGAAGGGGCCCCAGATACGCAGTATTTT

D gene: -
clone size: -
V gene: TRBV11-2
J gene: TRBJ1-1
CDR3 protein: CASRRVGPNTEAFF
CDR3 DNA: TGTGCCAGCAGACGAGTGGGACCCAACACTGAAGCTTTCTTT

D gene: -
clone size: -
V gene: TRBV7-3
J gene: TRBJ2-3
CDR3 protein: CASSSGPTDTQYF
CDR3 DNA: TGTGCCAGCAGTTCGGGGCCCACAGATACGCAGTATTTT

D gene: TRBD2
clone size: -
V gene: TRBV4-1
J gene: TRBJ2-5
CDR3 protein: CASSQQIPGLAAKETQYF
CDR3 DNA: TGCGCCAGCAGCCAACAAATTCCGGGACTAGCGGCCAAAGAGACCCAGTACTTC

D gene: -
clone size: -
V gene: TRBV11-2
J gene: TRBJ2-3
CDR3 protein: CASSLERAGYTQYF
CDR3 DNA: TGTGCCAGCAGCTTAGAGCGGGCCGGTTATACGCAGTATTTT

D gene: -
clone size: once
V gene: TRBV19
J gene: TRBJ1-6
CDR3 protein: CASTVAGDNSPLHF
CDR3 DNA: TGTGCCAGTACCGTGGCAGGGGACAATTCACCCCTCCACTTT

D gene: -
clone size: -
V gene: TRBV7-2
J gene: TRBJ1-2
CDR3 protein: CASTRQGYGYTF
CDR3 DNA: TGTGCCAGCACCCGTCAGGGGTATGGCTACACCTTC

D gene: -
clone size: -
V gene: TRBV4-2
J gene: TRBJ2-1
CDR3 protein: CASSQVQRATNEQFF
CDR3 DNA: TGTGCCAGCAGCCAAGTACAGCGGGCTACCAATGAGCAGTTCTTC

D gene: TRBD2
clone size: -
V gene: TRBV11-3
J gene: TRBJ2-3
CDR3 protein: CASSRGLALDTQYF
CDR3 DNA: TGTGCCAGCAGTCGCGGACTAGCGTTGGATACGCAGTATTTT

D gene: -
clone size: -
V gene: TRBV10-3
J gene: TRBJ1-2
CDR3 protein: CAISYAGDYGYTF
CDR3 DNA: TGTGCCATCAGTTATGCAGGGGACTATGGCTACACCTTC

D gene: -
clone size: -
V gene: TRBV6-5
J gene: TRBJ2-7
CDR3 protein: CASSYGDGHSYEQYF
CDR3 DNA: TGTGCCAGCAGTTACGGGGACGGCCATTCCTACGAGCAGTACTTC

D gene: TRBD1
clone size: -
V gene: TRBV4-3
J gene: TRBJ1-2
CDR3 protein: CASSQSPGGLNYGYTF
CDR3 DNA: TGCGCCAGCAGCCAATCCCCAGGGGGGCTTAACTATGGCTACACCTTC

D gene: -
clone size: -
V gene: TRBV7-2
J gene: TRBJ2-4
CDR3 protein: CAGGDGRGNIQYF
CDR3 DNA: TGTGCCGGGGGAGACGGCCGGGGTAACATTCAGTACTTC

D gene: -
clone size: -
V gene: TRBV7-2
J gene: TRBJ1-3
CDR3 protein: CASSPTPPGIGSGNTIYF
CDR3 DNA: TGTGCCAGCAGCCCAACACCGCCGGGGATAGGATCTGGAAACACCATATATTTT

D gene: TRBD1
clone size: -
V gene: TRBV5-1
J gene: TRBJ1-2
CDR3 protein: CASSSYRGEAYGYTF
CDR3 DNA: TGCGCCAGCAGCTCGTACAGGGGAGAGGCTTATGGCTACACCTTC

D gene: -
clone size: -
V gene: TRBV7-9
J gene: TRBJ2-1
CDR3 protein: CASSFLLAHDVSYNEQFF
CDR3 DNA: TGTGCCAGCAGCTTCTTACTAGCTCACGACGTATCCTACAATGAGCAGTTCTTC

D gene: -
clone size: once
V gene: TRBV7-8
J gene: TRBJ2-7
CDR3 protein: CASSSTGWAYGQYF
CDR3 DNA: TGTGCCAGCAGCAGTACAGGGTGGGCCTACGGGCAGTACTTC